These 6 T cell receptor beta chains came from one sample sequenced in a study of regulatory T cells in long-lasting Graves disease. Documented time point: newly diagnosed GD, antithyroid drugs for less than 3 months. PBMCs provided the RNA from which the TCR library was made. To make TCR beta libraries, researchers used iRepertoire HTBI primers and Arm-PCR of CDR3 regions. TCRdb re-called the multiplex PCR reads through MiXCR, storing one row per CDR3 protein. The repertoire holds 350,000 to 450,000 distinct CDR3 sequences, with around 11% as singletons. These records were also assigned to another study, of T cells in Graves' hyperthyroidism and ophthalmopathy.

The sequencing here drew on peripheral blood mononuclear cells (PBMCs), taken at new diagnosis, from a patient treated with antithyroid drugs. The receptors originated from a woman younger than 30 with Graves disease.

This clonotype showed up just a few times. This chain links TRBV10-1 with TRBJ2-1, with 7 bases that match TRBD1. Trimming took 1 base from V and 7 from J; bases not matched to a gene: 1. CDR3 length equals 13 residues. Per the germline V gene, CDR1 is WNHNN and CDR2 is SYGVQD (reference sequence). CDR3 DNA: TGCGCCAGCAGTGAGTGGGACAGAAATGAGCAGTTCTTC. Encoded protein: CASSEWDRNEQFF.

The sample holds many counts of this clonotype. The V gene is TRBV12-3 or TRBV12-4, the J gene TRBJ1-2; no clear D gene. The CDR3 has 14 residues. The V gene lost 3 bases and the J gene lost 4 bases, with 12 bases spanning the gap. The CDR3 DNA reads TGTGCCAGCAGTTTTGGGCGTCGGGGCTATGGCTACACCTTC. Protein: CASSFGRRGYGYTF.

The chain carries TRBV12-3 or TRBV12-4 and TRBJ2-5, with unresolved D. The CDR3 has 13 amino acids. V lost 5 bases to trimming and J lost 2 bases, with 9 bases between them. The chain's CDR3 is CASSQRVQETQYF. The CDR3 bases are TGTGCCAGCAGTCAACGGGTACAAGAGACCCAGTACTTC.

Ten or more counts support this clonotype. The chain combines TRBV18 with TRBJ2-4; 9 bases fit TRBD2. With 0 bases clipped from V and 9 bases from J, the junction kept 9 bases outside the gene matches. The CDR3 spans 16 residues. Germline V gene sequence: CDR1 KGHSH, CDR2 LQKENI. The CDR3 DNA sequence: TGTGCCAGCTCACCACCAAGCGGGAGGCGTGGAGGCATTCAGTACTTC. Encoded protein: CASSPPSGRRGGIQYF.

This clonotype was observed a handful of times. The rearrangement joins TRBV6-2 or TRBV6-3 to TRBJ2-3, with D unclear. V was cut by 7 bases and J by 0 bases, with 11 bases left in between. This CDR3 contains 14 residues. Germline CDR1 MNHEY, CDR2 SVGEGT. CDR3 residues: CASIEDASTDTQYF. The CDR3, as DNA: TGTGCCAGCATCGAGGACGCTAGCACAGATACGCAGTATTTT.

The CDR3 is CSATPGRGPSYTQYF. The CDR3 DNA follows: TGCAGCGCCACGCCGGGAAGGGGGCCCAGTTATACGCAGTATTTT. V and J are TRBV29-1 and TRBJ2-3, with 7 positions matching TRBD1. CDR1 and CDR2 from the germline V gene are SQVTM and ANQGSEA. J was trimmed by 7 bases and V by 7 bases; bases with no gene match: 17. This CDR3 is built from 15 residues.